This T cell receptor (beta chain) is from a study of cytomegalovirus exposure and HLA in healthy donors. Findings and limits, study-wide: The study put some 160 TCR beta chains on its list as cytomegalovirus-associated.

Germline V gene data show CDR1 as MDHEN and CDR2 as SYDVKM. Trimming at V came to 3 bases and at J to 9 bases, leaving 14 bases not matched to a gene. The CDR3 totals 15 residues. As regards this clone: Its specificity is not known.

The PCR made use of 60 Vbeta and 13 Jbeta primers. The table came from immunoSEQ multiplex PCR; TCRdb's copy has only in-frame clones and leaves some out. The data include 150,000 or so clones; the top ten clones carry under 2.5%. This chain joins TRBV28 and TRBJ2-7; TRBD2 aligns across 7 bases. This TCR was recovered from a man aged 25 to 40 in good health and CMV-seronegative. The sample was PBMCs. CDR3 nucleotides: TGTGCCAGCAGTTTTATGGGCGGGAGTACCACGGGGCAGTACTTC. Translated, it gives CASSFMGGSTTGQYF.